The 17 T cell receptor beta chains in this list originate from one sample, sequenced in a study of cytomegalovirus exposure and HLA in healthy donors. Libraries were prepared by immunoSEQ multiplex PCR; TCRdb keeps only in-frame clonotypes and omits some of them. The repertoire has approximately 190,000 clones, approximately 82% of them found once; the top ten carry 13%. The sequencing input was PBMCs. These receptors came from a woman in her twenties or thirties in good health and CMV-seropositive.

This clone showed up just once. This chain's CDR3 is CASSQGLAGDNEQFF. DNA of the CDR3: TGTGCCAGCAGTCAAGGACTAGCGGGAGACAATGAGCAGTTCTTC. This chain uses TRBV6-5 with TRBJ2-1, with 13 bases fitting TRBD2. Trimming took 5 bases from V and 5 from J; bases not matched to a gene: 3. The length of the CDR3 is 15 residues. CDR1 is MNHEY, CDR2 SVGAGI, per germline.

This chain uses TRBV5-4 with TRBJ2-6, with 9 bases that match TRBD2. The junction had 1 base not matched to a gene; V was cut back by 3 bases and J by 6 bases. The CDR3 totals 14 residues. Germline-derived CDR1 and CDR2 are SGHNT and YYREEE (reference sequence). CDR3 DNA: TGTGCCAGCAGCTCGGGACTAGCGGCCAACGTCCTGACTTTC. Translation: CASSSGLAANVLTF.

The CDR3 loop reads CASSTSGYEQYF. The CDR3, as DNA: TGTGCCAGCAGCACCAGCGGCTACGAGCAGTACTTC. This sequence joins TRBV7-9 and TRBJ2-7, with D perhaps TRBD2 (5 bases). Germline V CDR1 and CDR2: SEHNR, FQNEAQ (reference sequence). The ends were cut back, 5 bases at V and 3 bases at J, with 8 bases in the middle. This CDR3 is built from 12 residues.

This clone was detected a few times. This chain links TRBV2 with TRBJ2-7, with a possible D match to TRBD1 (7 bases). Germline V gene lookup returns CDR1 SNHLY and CDR2 FYNNEI. Trimming shortened V by 8 bases and J by 0 bases, and 11 bases separated the two germline ends. This CDR3 has 13 amino acids. CDR3 loop: CASCGTASYEQYF. Here the CDR3 DNA reads TGTGCCAGCTGCGGGACAGCCTCCTACGAGCAGTACTTC.

The rearrangement joins TRBV7-8 to TRBJ1-1; 9 nucleotides line up with TRBD1. This CDR3 comprises 15 residues. V trimming: 1 base; J trimming: 4 bases; junction bases outside the gene matches: 4. CDR1 is SGHVS, CDR2 FQNEAQ, per germline. Here the CDR3 reads CASSLDGDRVTEAFF. CDR3 bases: TGTGCCAGCAGCTTAGATGGGGACAGGGTCACTGAAGCTTTCTTT. Full variable domain (outside the CDR3, taken from reference TRBV7-8 and TRBJ1-1): GAGVSQSPRYKVAKRGQDVALRCDPISGHVSLFWYQQALGQGPEFLTYFQNEAQLDKSGLPSDRFFAERPEGSVSTLKIQRTQQEDSAVYLCASSLDGDRVTEAFFGQGTRLTVV.

The chain combines TRBV5-8 with TRBJ2-3, with TRBD2 matching 8 bases. Germline CDR1 SGHTS, CDR2 YDEGEE. The V and J ends lost 9 bases and 1 base, in that order; junction bases with no gene match: 13. There are 16 residues in the CDR3. CDR3 amino acids: CATPGVKAGGTDTQYF. The CDR3 DNA reads TGTGCCACCCCGGGGGTTAAAGCGGGAGGCACAGATACGCAGTATTTT.

J is TRBJ2-4 and V is TRBV5-1; D unclear. The V end lost 4 bases, the J end lost 8 bases, and 19 bases lay between the germline ends. Germline values: CDR1 SGHRS, CDR2 YFSETQ. The CDR3 consists of 15 residues. DNA of the CDR3: TGCGCCAGCAGCCTTAGCACCGAAGATTGGGACATTCAGTACTTC. As protein: CASSLSTEDWDIQYF. Filled out from reference TRBV5-1 and TRBJ2-4, the complete variable domain reads KAGVTQTPRYLIKTRGQQVTLSCSPISGHRSVSWYQQTPGQGLQFLFEYFSETQRNKGNFPGRFSGRQFSNSRSEMNVSTLELGDSALYLCASSLSTEDWDIQYFGAGTRLSVL.

The gene calls are TRBV19 and TRBJ2-3; TRBD2 agrees at 16 bases. Germline V lookup: CDR1 LNHDA, CDR2 SQIVND (reference sequence). J gave up 2 bases and V 3 bases, and 8 bases lay outside the gene matches. The CDR3 length is 19 residues. The CDR3 DNA sequence: TGTGCCAGTAGTATTTACCCGGGACTAGCGGGAGGGCCCACAGATACGCAGTATTTT. The encoded protein is CASSIYPGLAGGPTDTQYF.

This clone has more than one count but fewer than ten. The chain recombines TRBV18 with TRBJ1-2; D unclear. The CDR3 contains 14 residues. V was pared by 2 bases and J by 3 bases, with 10 bases between. CDR1 is KGHSH and CDR2 is LQKENI in the germline V gene. The CDR3: CASSPWETDYGYTF. In nucleotides, the CDR3 is TGTGCCAGCTCACCATGGGAGACTGACTATGGCTACACCTTC.

This clone appeared many times. The chain employs TRBV7-9 and TRBJ2-1; 8 bases are a match to TRBD1. Germline V lookup: CDR1 SEHNR, CDR2 FQNEAQ (reference sequence). This CDR3 spans 17 amino acids. V was pared by 1 base and J by 8 bases, with 13 bases of the junction left unmatched. The CDR3 region is CASSLGSRGRNGDEQFF. The CDR3 DNA reads TGTGCCAGCAGCTTAGGGTCCAGGGGGCGAAATGGGGATGAGCAGTTCTTC.

The chain recombines TRBV28 with TRBJ2-1; maybe TRBD2 (5 bases). The CDR3 length is 16 residues. V was pared by 3 bases and J by 9 bases, with 21 bases between. The germline V gene has CDR1 MDHEN and CDR2 SYDVKM. The CDR3 is CASSFGVRSRRGEQFF. The CDR3 DNA reads as TGTGCCAGCAGTTTCGGGGTTCGGTCCCGGCGCGGTGAGCAGTTCTTC.

The gene calls are TRBV9 and TRBJ2-1, with 14 bases identical to TRBD2. Germline assignment: CDR1 SGDLS and CDR2 YYNGEE. J lost 5 bases, V lost 5 bases, and 9 bases had no gene match. The CDR3 extends over 17 amino acids. The CDR3 DNA follows: TGTGCCAGCAGTTACGGGACTAGCGGGAGATTCGACAATGAGCAGTTCTTC. It yields the protein CASSYGTSGRFDNEQFF.

This chain uses TRBV5-1 with TRBJ2-1; 7 bases fit TRBD1. The CDR3 runs 15 residues. CDR1 is SGHRS, CDR2 YFSETQ, per germline. Trimming took 1 base from V and 7 from J; bases not matched to a gene: 8. CDR3 loop: CASSLQDRMWNEQFF. The CDR3 DNA reads TGCGCCAGCAGCTTGCAGGACAGGATGTGGAATGAGCAGTTCTTC.

The chain combines TRBV5-6 with TRBJ1-2; 12 nucleotides line up with TRBD1. Germline V gene sequence: CDR1 SGHDT, CDR2 YYEEEE. This CDR3 has 17 amino acids. V shed 3 bases and J 4 bases; nucleotides not matched to a gene: 10. CDR3 loop: CASSSGTGGIWVYGYTF. CDR3 bases: TGTGCCAGCAGCTCCGGGACAGGGGGCATCTGGGTCTATGGCTACACCTTC.

As to this clone: The germline gene is not matched at one end of the junction; a read error may be the cause. This rearrangement joins TRBV2 to TRBJ1-5, with D unresolved. This CDR3 has 15 residues. The germline V gene has CDR1 SNHLY and CDR2 FYNNEI. In DNA form, the CDR3 reads TGTGCCAGCAGCGAAGGTGGAGGTACCAATCAGCCCCAGCATTTT. Translated: CASSEGGGTNQPQHF.

The genes are TRBV14 and TRBJ1-2; D is unclear. Trimming shortened V by 0 bases and J by 4 bases, and 12 bases separated the two germline ends. CDR1 SGHDN and CDR2 FVKESK come from the germline V gene. The CDR3 contains 15 residues. CDR3 region: CASSQDGLRSYGYTF. Here the CDR3 DNA reads TGTGCCAGCAGCCAAGATGGCCTCAGATCCTATGGCTACACCTTC.

The chain combines TRBV7-9 with TRBJ2-7; D might be TRBD1 (5 bases). V was pared by 1 base and J by 5 bases, with 12 bases between. Germline V gene lookup returns CDR1 SEHNR and CDR2 FQNEAQ (reference sequence). The CDR3 contains 14 residues. Here the CDR3 reads CASSLGGAVHEQYF. The CDR3 DNA sequence: TGTGCCAGCAGCTTAGGTGGGGCGGTCCACGAGCAGTACTTC.